This entry is about one T cell receptor (beta chain). The antigen is not known. Sorted T cells were CFSE-labeled and cultured approximately five days with allogeneic regulatory or mature dendritic cells at 1:10. Using immunoSEQ multiplex PCR, the repertoire was profiled, and TCRdb retains in-frame clones only, with some absent. The sample has roughly 4,200 clones, around 70% seen once. The sample originates from a study of regulatory dendritic cells for organ transplantation. This CDR3 is 16 amino acids long. J was trimmed by 1 base and V by 4 bases; bases with no gene match: 6. Per the germline V gene, CDR1 is MRHNA and CDR2 is SNTAGT.

The J gene is TRBJ2-1, the V gene TRBV6-4, with TRBD2 matching 8 bases. The sequencing sample was made of memory CD8+ T cells from blood cultured with dendritic cells. Described subset: CD45RO+ memory T cells. The source of this sequence is a human donor in good health. The CDR3 region is CASSGDSGESYNEQFF. The CDR3 nucleotides are TGTGCCAGCAGTGGGGATAGCGGGGAGTCCTACAATGAGCAGTTCTTC.